What follows are 17 T cell receptor beta chains derived from one specimen sequenced in a study of T cells in localized non-small cell lung cancer. This table comes from immunoSEQ multiplex PCR, and its TCRdb copy is limited to in-frame clones, with some not included. The sample includes around 100,000 clones, roughly 90% of them seen just once. The sequencing used peripheral blood, collected before any cancer treatment. The source is a man aged 40 to 69 with stage I squamous cell lung carcinoma.

The chain couples TRBV15 to TRBJ2-2; the D is unclear. Germline V gene data show CDR1 as LNHNV and CDR2 as YYDKDF (reference sequence). Trimming pared 0 bases from V and 6 bases from J, leaving 8 bases between. The CDR3 length is 14 residues. DNA of the CDR3: TGTGCCACCAGCAGAGATCCGGGTTCCGGGGAGCTGTTTTTT. This translates into CATSRDPGSGELFF.

This chain connects TRBV7-7 to TRBJ2-1; 7 bases are a match to TRBD2. The CDR3 consists of 14 residues. CDR1 is SSHAT and CDR2 is FNYEAQ in the germline V gene (reference sequence). Trimming at V came to 0 bases and at J to 5 bases, leaving 1 base not matched to a gene. The CDR3 DNA reads as TGTGCCAGCAGCTTAGCGGGGGGGAACAATGAGCAGTTCTTC. Protein product: CASSLAGGNNEQFF.

The chain links TRBV18 to TRBJ1-5; D is ambiguous. The CDR3 runs 16 residues. Per germline, CDR1 KGHSH and CDR2 LQKENI. Trimming shortened V by 2 bases and J by 0 bases, and 11 bases separated the two germline ends. The CDR3: CASSPKTADSNQPQHF. DNA of the CDR3: TGTGCCAGCTCACCAAAGACGGCGGATAGCAATCAGCCCCAGCATTTT.

This chain joins TRBV28 and TRBJ1-4; 9 positions agree with TRBD1. The CDR3 totals 15 residues. Germline trimming cut 3 bases from V and 8 bases from J; bases unmatched to any gene: 7. Germline assignment: CDR1 MDHEN and CDR2 SYDVKM. The CDR3 spells CASSFLRDRDEKLFF. Here the CDR3 DNA reads TGTGCCAGCAGTTTTCTCCGGGACAGGGACGAAAAACTGTTTTTT.

The chain couples TRBV5-1 to TRBJ1-2, with no clear D. The germline gives CDR1 SGHRS, CDR2 YFSETQ. With 4 bases removed from V and 0 bases from J, the gap between germline ends came to 13 bases. CDR3 length: 15 amino acids. The CDR3: CASSPVTGANYGYTF. CDR3 nucleotides: TGCGCCAGCAGCCCCGTTACCGGAGCTAACTATGGCTACACCTTC. The variable domain in full, completed from reference TRBV5-1 and TRBJ1-2, reads KAGVTQTPRYLIKTRGQQVTLSCSPISGHRSVSWYQQTPGQGLQFLFEYFSETQRNKGNFPGRFSGRQFSNSRSEMNVSTLELGDSALYLCASSPVTGANYGYTFGSGTRLTVV.

The V and J genes are TRBV4-1 and TRBJ2-4, with D tentatively TRBD1 (6 bases). Trimming took off 2 bases at V and 9 bases at J, with 14 bases between the two ends. Germline CDR1 is MGHRA and CDR2 is YSYEKL. This CDR3 region has 14 residues. The CDR3 reads CASSQNTQGGIQYF. DNA of the CDR3: TGCGCCAGCAGCCAAAACACACAGGGCGGCATTCAGTACTTC.

The V gene is TRBV7-7, the J gene TRBJ2-5, with D unclear. V was trimmed by 1 base and J by 0 bases, leaving 6 bases between them. From germline, CDR1 is SSHAT and CDR2 FNYEAQ (reference sequence). The CDR3 totals 14 residues. The DNA for the CDR3 is TGTGCCAGCAGCTTAGGGTCCTACCAAGAGACCCAGTACTTC. Translated: CASSLGSYQETQYF.

The rearrangement links TRBV5-1 to TRBJ1-2; maybe TRBD1 (6 bases). This CDR3 has 15 residues. V dropped 0 bases and J dropped 1 base, with 10 bases sitting between them. CDR1 and CDR2 (germline): SGHRS, YFSETQ. CDR3 nucleotide sequence: TGCGCCAGCAGCTTGGGGAGGGGACATAACTATGGCTACACCTTC. It translates to CASSLGRGHNYGYTF. The full variable domain, with the rest looked up from reference TRBV5-1 and TRBJ1-2, is KAGVTQTPRYLIKTRGQQVTLSCSPISGHRSVSWYQQTPGQGLQFLFEYFSETQRNKGNFPGRFSGRQFSNSRSEMNVSTLELGDSALYLCASSLGRGHNYGYTFGSGTRLTVV.

The J gene is TRBJ2-7, the V gene TRBV5-4, with a tentative D call TRBD1 (6 bases). The CDR3 totals 13 residues. Looked up from germline, CDR1 is SGHNT and CDR2 is YYREEE (reference sequence). V was trimmed by 0 bases and J by 6 bases, leaving 10 bases between them. CDR3: CASSLGQGSEQYF. DNA for the CDR3: TGTGCCAGCAGCTTGGGGCAGGGGTCCGAGCAGTACTTC.

This chain uses TRBV7-9 with TRBJ2-3; possibly TRBD2 for D (6 bases). V was shortened by 10 bases and J by 4 bases, with 18 bases between the two germline ends. This CDR3 is built from 14 residues. Germline CDR1 reads SEHNR; CDR2 reads FQNEAQ (reference sequence). CDR3 nucleotide sequence: TGTGCCACCATGTCGGAGGGCCGGGCAGATACGCAGTATTTT. Amino acid sequence: CATMSEGRADTQYF.

Here the CDR3 reads CASSLGGDTYNEQFF. CDR3 sequence (DNA): TGCGCCAGCAGCTTGGGGGGCGACACTTACAATGAGCAGTTCTTC. The chain carries TRBV5-1 and TRBJ2-1; tentatively, D is TRBD1 (5 bases). V was clipped by 0 bases and J by 4 bases, with 11 bases between them. This CDR3 has 15 residues. Germline V gene sequence: CDR1 SGHRS, CDR2 YFSETQ.

V and J are TRBV5-1 and TRBJ2-2, with TRBD2 matching 7 bases. V was clipped by 5 bases and J by 0 bases; unmatched bases: 7. Germline CDR1 is SGHRS and CDR2 is YFSETQ. The CDR3 length is 16 residues. CDR3 bases: TGCGCCAGCAGTCTGGGGGGGTTCGCGAACACCGGGGAGCTGTTTTTT. Protein sequence: CASSLGGFANTGELFF.

The DNA of the CDR3 is TGTGCCAGCAGTCAACAGGGTGACACCGGGGAGCTGTTTTTT. Translating gives CASSQQGDTGELFF. The V and J genes are TRBV6-5 and TRBJ2-2, with D possibly TRBD1 on 6 matching bases. V was shortened by 5 bases and J by 3 bases, with 10 bases between the two germline ends. The germline CDR1 and CDR2 sequences are MNHEY and SVGAGI. The CDR3 spans 14 residues.

The V call is TRBV5-4, the J call TRBJ2-5; D is unclear. The germline CDR1 and CDR2 sequences are SGHNT and YYREEE (reference sequence). The CDR3 runs to 11 residues. V dropped 2 bases and J dropped 1 base, with 0 bases sitting between them. CDR3: CASSFQETQYF. The CDR3 DNA is TGTGCCAGCAGCTTCCAAGAGACCCAGTACTTC.

The gene calls are TRBV7-2 and TRBJ2-2; TRBD1 agrees at 7 bases. The V and J ends lost 6 bases and 6 bases, in that order; junction bases with no gene match: 7. Germline V lookup: CDR1 SGHTA, CDR2 FQGNSA. The CDR3 has 14 amino acids. The CDR3 protein is CASSLTGVAGELFF. The CDR3 DNA is TGTGCCAGCAGTTTAACAGGGGTTGCCGGGGAGCTGTTTTTT.

This clone has more than one count but fewer than ten. The chain carries TRBV12-2 and TRBJ1-1. TRBV12-2 is assigned pseudogene status. The CDR3 totals 14 residues. The CDR3 DNA is TGTGCAAGTCGCTTAACGACCCGGGACCATGAAGCTTTCTTT. Residues: CASRLTTRDHEAFF.

The chain's CDR3 is CASSWGGSADTQYF. Here the CDR3 DNA reads TGCGCCAGCAGTTGGGGGGGGTCGGCAGATACGCAGTATTTT. The rearrangement joins TRBV4-3 to TRBJ2-3; 7 nucleotides match TRBD2. Germline V gives CDR1 LGHNA, CDR2 YSLEER. The CDR3 spans 14 residues. The J segment lost 4 bases and the V segment lost 6 bases, leaving 7 bases of the junction unmatched.